The present TCR beta chain was sequenced within a study of T cell responses to AZD1222 COVID-19 vaccine. Study-level results: Targets within unmutated variant regions were reportedly found for nearly half of spike-specific TCRs. Clonal diversity was possibly underestimated; the donors were predominantly white British and more often female. Just five to seven AZD1222 recipients tested seropositive at baseline.

The assay was immunoSEQ multiplex PCR, and TCRdb's table has in-frame clones only and misses some. In the table there are more than 140,000 clones, around nine tenths of which are singletons. Losses at the gene ends were 1 base for V and 6 bases for J; bases not matched to a gene: 5. Germline V gives CDR1 MNHEY, CDR2 SVGEGT. The CDR3 runs to 15 residues. There are a few counts of this clone. Its cognate antigen is unknown. The chain uses TRBV6-2 or TRBV6-3 and TRBJ1-5; 8 bases line up with TRBD1. This clonotype was sampled from an adult in good health. Sample: peripheral blood, taken on day 0 of AZD1222 vaccination. As DNA, the CDR3 is TGTGCCAGCAGTTACTTCAGGGGGCTCGTTCAGCCCCAGCATTTT. It yields the protein CASSYFRGLVQPQHF.